The 24 T cell receptor beta chains in this list originate from one sample, sequenced in a study of CD8 T cells in Susac syndrome. The RNA input was roughly 0.45 to 1 ug, and it was reverse transcribed with random hexamers. TCRdb re-analysed the immunoSEQ multiplex PCR reads in MiXCR, keeping a single row per CDR3 protein. The sample shows about 190,000 distinct CDR3 sequences, approximately 93% of them seen only once. Sequenced: CD4+ T cells from PBMCs. The origin of the receptors is a human donor in good health.

This chain joins TRBV12-3 or TRBV12-4 and TRBJ2-5, with D perhaps TRBD1 (6 bases). V lost 6 bases, J lost 5 bases, and 10 bases lay in between. The CDR3 loop spans 12 amino acids. CDR3 in amino acids: CASSPDRETQYF. For the CDR3, the DNA is TGTGCCAGCAGCCCCGACAGGGAGACCCAGTACTTC.

This chain links TRBV5-4 with TRBJ1-1; TRBD1 matches 7 bases. V trimming: 2 bases; J trimming: 7 bases; junction bases outside the gene matches: 5. The germline V gene has CDR1 SGHNT and CDR2 YYREEE (reference sequence). The CDR3 consists of 13 residues. The CDR3 sequence: CASSLQGGLEAFF. The CDR3, as DNA: TGTGCCAGCAGCTTACAAGGGGGCCTTGAAGCTTTCTTT.

The CDR3: CASSYTGPSGNTIYF. CDR3 DNA: TGTGCCAGCAGTTACACCGGTCCCTCTGGAAACACCATATATTTT. This rearrangement joins TRBV6-6 to TRBJ1-3; D is undetermined. CDR3 length: 15 residues. V was trimmed by 2 bases and J by 0 bases, leaving 8 bases between them. Germline CDR1 reads MNHNY; CDR2 reads SVGAGI (reference sequence).

The gene calls are TRBV5-1 and TRBJ1-4; D is unresolved. Looked up from germline, CDR1 is SGHRS and CDR2 is YFSETQ. V was clipped by 0 bases and J by 8 bases, with 17 bases between them. This CDR3 contains 16 residues. Here the CDR3 reads CASSLGSVATDEKLFF. Here the CDR3 DNA reads TGCGCCAGCAGCTTGGGATCGGTAGCCACCGACGAAAAACTGTTTTTT.

V is TRBV27 and J is TRBJ2-6, with D perhaps assigned TRBD1 or TRBD2 (5 bases each). Germline loops: CDR1 MNHEY, CDR2 SMNVEV (reference sequence). This CDR3 spans 13 amino acids. Trimming removed 11 bases from V and 4 bases from J, with 12 bases in between. The CDR3 DNA sequence: TGTGCCGCCCGAGGGGTCGGGGCCAACGTCCTGACTTTC. Translated, it gives CAARGVGANVLTF.

The rearrangement links TRBV5-1 to TRBJ2-1; the D call may be TRBD1 or TRBD2 (5 bases each). V lost 5 bases to trimming and J lost 7 bases, with 16 bases between them. Germline V gene lookup returns CDR1 SGHRS and CDR2 YFSETQ. CDR3 length: 14 residues. The CDR3 bases are TGCGCCAGCAGGTTAAGGGGAACGGGGAATGAGCAGTTCTTC. Encoded protein: CASRLRGTGNEQFF.

The chain uses TRBV7-9 and TRBJ1-1; D is unresolved. V lost 1 base, J lost 0 bases, and 9 bases lay in between. The CDR3 has 15 residues. CDR1 SEHNR and CDR2 FQNEAQ come from the germline V gene (reference sequence). The CDR3 sequence: CASSLVAAMNTEAFF. In DNA form, the CDR3 reads TGTGCCAGCAGCTTAGTGGCGGCAATGAACACTGAAGCTTTCTTT.

The chain joins TRBV20-1 to TRBJ2-4; 8 bases line up with TRBD1. The ends lost 6 bases at V and 8 bases at J; junction bases unmatched: 9. CDR3 length: 13 amino acids. The germline CDR1 and CDR2 sequences are DFQATT and SNEGSKA (reference sequence). The CDR3 sequence is CSARPLQGDIQYF. The CDR3 DNA sequence: TGCAGTGCCCGACCCTTACAGGGGGACATTCAGTACTTC.

The V call is TRBV27, the J call TRBJ2-3, with D perhaps assigned TRBD1 or TRBD2 (5 bases each). Trimming removed 4 bases at V and 3 bases at J, with 14 bases between. The CDR3 is 15 amino acids. In germline, CDR1 is MNHEY, CDR2 SMNVEV (reference sequence). In nucleotides, the CDR3 is TGTGCCAGCAGTTCCCAGGGAAGGAGGACAGATACGCAGTATTTT. This codes for CASSSQGRRTDTQYF.

The gene calls are TRBV7-2 and TRBJ2-7; 13 bases align to TRBD2. Germline-derived CDR1 and CDR2 are SGHTA and FQGNSA. The V segment lost 3 bases and the J segment 4 bases; nucleotides outside the gene matches: 3. The CDR3 runs 15 residues. The CDR3 is CASSFGTSGVYEQYF. DNA for the CDR3: TGTGCCAGCAGCTTTGGGACTAGCGGGGTTTACGAGCAGTACTTC.

This sequence joins TRBV7-9 and TRBJ2-5; D is possibly TRBD1 (6 bases). Germline V gene sequence: CDR1 SEHNR, CDR2 FQNEAQ (reference sequence). V was clipped by 5 bases and J by 5 bases, with 18 bases between them. The CDR3 runs 15 residues. The CDR3 loop reads CASSHPGAGAETQYF. The DNA for the CDR3 is TGTGCCAGCAGCCATCCAGGGGCAGGGGCGGAGACCCAGTACTTC.

The chain carries TRBV28 and TRBJ1-4; D unresolved. The length of the CDR3 is 16 residues. Looked up from germline, CDR1 is MDHEN and CDR2 is SYDVKM. V lost 6 bases to trimming and J lost 2 bases, with 16 bases between them. The CDR3 sequence is CASRPGPQVTNEKLFF. CDR3 nucleotide sequence: TGTGCCAGCAGACCCGGCCCGCAGGTGACTAATGAAAAACTGTTTTTT.

The chain's CDR3 is CASSPDRVGYGYTF. CDR3 in DNA: TGTGCCAGCAGCCCTGACAGGGTGGGCTATGGCTACACCTTC. V is TRBV7-9 and J is TRBJ1-2; 7 bases match TRBD1. Per the germline V gene, CDR1 is SEHNR and CDR2 is FQNEAQ (reference sequence). V was pared by 5 bases and J by 4 bases, with 7 bases of the junction left unmatched. The CDR3 has 14 amino acids.

The chain has TRBV7-9 and TRBJ1-1; D may be TRBD1 (6 bases). The germline gives CDR1 SEHNR, CDR2 FQNEAQ (reference sequence). This CDR3 is built from 14 residues. The V end lost 8 bases, the J end lost 0 bases, and 13 bases lay between the germline ends. In DNA, the CDR3 is TGTGCCAGCCGGGGGCAGGGCATGAACACTGAAGCTTTCTTT. Translated, it gives CASRGQGMNTEAFF.

V usage is TRBV11-2 and J usage is TRBJ2-6; tentatively, D is TRBD1 or TRBD2 (5 bases each). Germline CDR1 and CDR2: SGHAT and FQNNGV. Trimming shortened V by 2 bases and J by 0 bases, and 14 bases separated the two germline ends. CDR3 size: 18 residues. CDR3 amino acids: CASSLRAGSSSGANVLTF. The CDR3 DNA is TGTGCCAGCAGCTTAAGGGCAGGGAGTAGCTCTGGGGCCAACGTCCTGACTTTC.

This clonotype was found a few times. V and J are TRBV18 and TRBJ2-7, with 8 positions matching TRBD1. Germline V gene data show CDR1 as KGHSH and CDR2 as LQKENI. The CDR3 loop spans 14 amino acids. After removal of 6 bases from V and 4 bases from J, the junction contained 8 bases not matched to a gene. The CDR3 loop reads CASSPRDRSYEQYV. Written as DNA, the CDR3 is TGTGCCAGCTCCCCCCGGGACAGGTCTTACGAGCAGTACGTC.

This chain links TRBV27 with TRBJ2-7; possible D gene TRBD2, 6 bases. The V gene lost 5 bases and the J gene lost 6 bases, with 20 bases spanning the gap. The CDR3 length is 15 residues. Germline CDR1 MNHEY, CDR2 SMNVEV (reference sequence). DNA for the CDR3: TGTGCCAGCAGTCCCTTGGCGGGGCGGGGAAGCGAGCAGTACGTC. Translation gives CASSPLAGRGSEQYV.

The chain recombines TRBV6-6 with TRBJ1-2; D is unclear. Germline CDR1 is MNHNY and CDR2 is SVGAGI (reference sequence). The CDR3 runs to 13 residues. The V and J ends lost 2 bases and 8 bases respectively, with 12 bases between them. The CDR3 nucleotides read TGTGCCAGCAGTTACAGGGAAGGCCTCGGCTACACCTTC. It translates to CASSYREGLGYTF.

The rearrangement links TRBV2 to TRBJ2-5, with 8 bases matching TRBD1. CDR1 is SNHLY, CDR2 FYNNEI, per germline. Trimming at V came to 9 bases and at J to 5 bases, leaving 14 bases not matched to a gene. The CDR3 is made up of 15 amino acids. Here the CDR3 reads CASPYDRGARETQYF. The CDR3 coding sequence is TGTGCCAGTCCCTATGACAGGGGCGCACGGGAGACCCAGTACTTC.

The CDR3 bases are TGTGCCAGCAGCCAGGTTGGCGACAGGGGCGGGGGCTACACCTTC. Translation gives CASSQVGDRGGGYTF. This chain links TRBV4-2 with TRBJ1-2; 8 bases line up with TRBD1. Per the germline V gene, CDR1 is LGHNA and CDR2 is YNFKEQ. This CDR3 region has 15 residues. The ends lost 3 bases at V and 8 bases at J; junction bases unmatched: 11.

This clonotype was picked up one time. CDR3 in amino acids: CASRMTGSGGETQYF. CDR3 nucleotide sequence: TGTGCCAGCAGGATGACAGGGTCCGGCGGGGAGACCCAGTACTTC. V is TRBV2 and J is TRBJ2-5; TRBD1 matches 7 bases. The CDR3 has 15 residues. Trimming at V came to 6 bases and at J to 5 bases, leaving 12 bases not matched to a gene. From germline, CDR1 is SNHLY and CDR2 FYNNEI.

The chain employs TRBV7-9 and TRBJ1-6; TRBD1 matches 8 bases. CDR3 size: 16 residues. With V trimmed by 1 base and J by 5 bases, 4 bases remained unmatched. Germline CDR1 and CDR2: SEHNR and FQNEAQ (reference sequence). CDR3 amino acids: CASSLGQGADNSPLHF. DNA for the CDR3: TGTGCCAGCAGCTTAGGGCAGGGGGCCGATAATTCACCCCTCCACTTT.

The chain employs TRBV2 and TRBJ2-3; no clear D gene. The V end was cut by 9 bases, the J end by 6 bases, with 16 bases between. Germline V CDR1 and CDR2: SNHLY, FYNNEI. CDR3 length: 13 amino acids. The CDR3 region is CASILVGLDTQYF. In nucleotides, the CDR3 is TGTGCCAGTATCCTGGTGGGGTTGGATACGCAGTATTTT.

The genes are TRBV29-1 and TRBJ1-5; possible D gene TRBD1, 5 bases. The V end was cut by 2 bases, the J end by 3 bases, with 8 bases between. The CDR3 is 13 residues long. The germline V gene encodes CDR1 SQVTM and CDR2 ANQGSEA. The CDR3 protein is CSVEPGPNQPQHF. The CDR3 DNA reads TGCAGCGTTGAACCGGGACCCAATCAGCCCCAGCATTTT.